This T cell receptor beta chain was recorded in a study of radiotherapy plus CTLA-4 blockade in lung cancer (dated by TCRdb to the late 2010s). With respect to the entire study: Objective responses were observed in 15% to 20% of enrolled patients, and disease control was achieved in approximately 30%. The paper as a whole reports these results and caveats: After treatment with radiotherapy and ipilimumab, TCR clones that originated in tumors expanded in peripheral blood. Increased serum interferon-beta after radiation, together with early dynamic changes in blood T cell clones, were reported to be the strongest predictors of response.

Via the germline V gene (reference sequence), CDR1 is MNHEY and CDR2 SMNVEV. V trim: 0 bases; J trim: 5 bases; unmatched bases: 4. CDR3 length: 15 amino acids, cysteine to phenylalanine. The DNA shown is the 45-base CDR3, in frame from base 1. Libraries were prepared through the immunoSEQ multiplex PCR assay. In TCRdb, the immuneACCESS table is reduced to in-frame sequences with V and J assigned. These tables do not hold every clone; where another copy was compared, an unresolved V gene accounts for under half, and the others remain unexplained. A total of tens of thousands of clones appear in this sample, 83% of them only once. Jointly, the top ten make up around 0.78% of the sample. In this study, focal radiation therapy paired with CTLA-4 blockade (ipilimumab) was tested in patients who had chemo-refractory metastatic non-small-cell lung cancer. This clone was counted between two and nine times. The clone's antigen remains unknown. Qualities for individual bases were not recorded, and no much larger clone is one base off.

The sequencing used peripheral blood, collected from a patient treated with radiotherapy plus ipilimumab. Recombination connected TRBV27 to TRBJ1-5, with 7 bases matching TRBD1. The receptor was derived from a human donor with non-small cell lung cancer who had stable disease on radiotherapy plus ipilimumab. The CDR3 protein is CASSLSRGRDQPQHF. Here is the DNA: TGTGCCAGCAGTTTATCCAGGGGGAGGGATCAGCCCCAGCATTTT.